This TCR beta chain was profiled in a study of cytomegalovirus exposure and HLA in healthy donors (TCRdb year 2017). In terms of the full investigation: In an earlier analysis of approximately 640 of the donors, approximately 300 Gb of sequence data and just under 120 million unique TCR beta sequences from some 170 million T cells were reported. An early release that covered several hundred HLA-typed donors contained about 290 gigabases of sequencing data and 80 million or so unique TCR sequences. Of the 300 to 500 genotyped donors, 80% to 90% were placed in the genetic ancestry cluster associated with self-reported Caucasian donors. The study was designed to test whether signatures of past pathogen exposure could be identified by cataloging public T cell receptors. Using immunosequencing, the study profiled T cell repertoires from around 680 subjects and related those repertoires to cytomegalovirus serostatus. In addition to the first cohort of 650 to 800 subjects, a separate validation cohort of 130 or so different subjects was used. High-throughput TCR immunosequencing, statistical association of individual TCRs with disease status, and machine learning were combined to predict cytomegalovirus infection status. A later analysis re-examined previously published TCR beta repertoires from about 670 donors and added high-resolution HLA genotyping to investigate patterns of TCR occurrence. Rather than drawing on any new phenotypic data, the later analysis identified candidate immune exposures from TCR beta sequences and the way those sequences occurred across donors. To decide whether each TCR beta V gene segment behaved as functional or pseudogenic, an earlier analysis of several hundred of the donors relied on high-throughput TCR beta sequencing. Donor age, sex, ethnicity and CMV serostatus were compiled together with the repertoire data. A later genetic analysis used genome-wide SNP genotypes for about three fifths of the 666 donors, treating that subset as a discovery cohort. Every discovery cohort repertoire had been produced on one sequencing platform. HLA typing included class I and class II loci at four-digit resolution. Typing coverage varied by locus: 629-630 donors for A, B, C, DRB1 and DQB1; under 550 for DQA1; more than 600 for DPA1; 450 to 480 for DPB1. Several DR-DQ haplotypes were treated as single units for association and clustering because of strong linkage in the cohort. Among 300 to 500 genotyped donors of the cohort, an average of roughly 230,000 unique TCR beta nucleotide sequences was sequenced per donor, of which 15% to 20% were non-productive.

In the germline V gene, CDR1 corresponds to KGHSH and CDR2 to LQKENI. V is pruned by 2 bases and J by 6 bases, leaving 8 bases of the junction without a gene match. The CDR3 measures 15 amino acids from cysteine to phenylalanine. Of the read, only the CDR3 DNA is kept; its 45 bases are in frame from base 1. Library construction relied on the immunoSEQ multiplex PCR assay. The multiplex PCR relied on a mix of 60 forward primers for TCR Vbeta segments and 13 reverse primers for TCR Jbeta segments. The CDR3 region of rearranged TCR beta genes was amplified from genomic DNA by a multiplex PCR assay. Amplified TCR beta libraries were sequenced as 87-base-pair reads on the Illumina HiSeq System. As for the authors' bioinformatics: A later analysis counted tens of millions of unique TCR beta chains across the 550 to 700 repertoires, and approximately 11 million of these chains were shared by at least two donors. Raw reads were error-corrected and collapsed into unique sequences by a nearest-neighbor algorithm in which closely related sequences were merged to remove PCR and sequencing errors. Alignment of CDR3 sequences to IMGT reference sequences was used to assign V, D and J gene segments. For a sequence to be retained, a match of at least six nucleotides was required to both a V gene segment and a J gene segment. Rearrangements were classified as productive when the CDR3 lacked stop codons and remained in frame with V and J, and all other rearrangements were classified as non-productive. Following IMGT convention, CDR3 was defined as the stretch from the second conserved V-encoded cysteine to the conserved J-encoded phenylalanine. Sequences without an unambiguous match to a single V gene segment were excluded from the earlier analysis of about 600 of the donors. In an earlier analysis of approximately 590 of the donors, a V segment was called functional when productive rearrangements were above 56.7%, and segregating when the standard deviation between donors exceeded 5%. A statistical classification framework was built for diagnosing cytomegalovirus status from the catalog of TCR beta chain sequences. In a later analysis, TCR nucleotide sequences were compared against IMGT/GENE-DB human TR gene sequences so that V and J genes could be assigned. Using the TCRdist pipeline, a later analysis assigned CDR3 sequences along with most-parsimonious VDJ recombination scenarios. In a later analysis, each TCR beta chain was defined by its CDR3 amino acid sequence together with its V-gene family, and reads without a unique V-gene family were excluded. A later analysis removed 592 highly shared, low-generation-probability nucleotide sequences to deal with suspected cross-contamination and a sequencing artifact. In a later analysis, a clonal expansion index was calculated for each public chain from normalized within-repertoire ranks of inferred template counts. In a later analysis, generation probabilities were computed with a VDJ recombination model fitted to out-of-frame rearrangements, and the resulting probabilities were checked against IGoR. A later analysis scored TCR-TCR, TCR-HLA and TCR-CMV co-occurrence with hypergeometric tests, applying a repertoire-size bias correction to TCR pairs. In a later analysis, false discovery rates were estimated by permuting HLA or CMV assignments 20 times. In a later analysis, co-occurring TCRs were grouped using DBSCAN, and TCRdist sequence similarity was added for clustering within HLA-allele-positive subsets. Repertoires with fewer than 30,000 or more than 120,000 public chains were left out of co-occurrence clustering, as were roughly five repertoires with anomalous nucleotide sharing. In TCRdb, the immuneACCESS table is reduced to in-frame sequences with V and J assigned. These tables do not hold every clone; where another copy was compared, an unresolved V gene accounts for under half, and the others remain unexplained. V and J calls and clone size are as listed in that table; D and trimming were resolved from the DNA. Present in this sample are more than 110,000 clones, around 10% of which were seen just once. In total, the top ten clones hold 1.8% of the sample.

The cohort was made up of 666 healthy bone marrow donors. Cohort members were all nominally healthy when sampled, although unrecorded immune exposures were likely present. The donor tested CMV seronegative and was one of the 352 seronegative cohort members. Each donor provided a peripheral blood sample, and peripheral blood mononuclear cells were used for TCR beta sequencing. The Qiagen DNeasy Blood Extraction Kit was used to extract genomic DNA from the blood cell samples. What the work shows at the level of the full study, not this receptor alone: When HLA alleles, especially DR and DQ, strongly co-occurred, attributing TCR associations to individual alleles was difficult. In vitro tests confirmed that a few of the cytomegalovirus-associated TCR beta chains recognize cytomegalovirus antigens. In a later analysis, most CMV-associated TCR beta chains were found to appear HLA-restricted, with HLA associations seemingly driven largely by CMV exposure. A later analysis associated 15,000 to 20,000 TCR beta sequences with specific HLA alleles at a false discovery rate of 0.05. Some IMGT-functional V segments, including TRBV6-2 and TRBV6-3, could not be distinguished by the 87-base-pair reads and were therefore excluded. This cohort had only TCR beta chains sequenced, and the lack of alpha or paired-chain data limited which features could be detected. A further reported finding was that TCR beta sequences accurately predicted the HLA-A and HLA-B alleles for most subjects in the first cohort. It was suggested by the authors that the approach could potentially be generalized to other disease states and immunological phenotypes. Most TCR sequences were seen in very few donors, while some public TCRs were found in many individuals. A cluster of highly shared sequence variants was judged likely to be a technical artifact of the sequencing pipeline. CMV serostatus was the only immune exposure information available for the cohort. Linkage disequilibrium might explain the correlated functional status among segregating V segments, but an unknown experimental factor could not be excluded. The study listed 150 to 200 TCR beta chains as associated with cytomegalovirus. Because counts were too low, under 20 rarely observed V segments, including chromosome 9 orphons, were left out of the earlier analysis of 587 of the donors. According to a later analysis, TCR association rates differed among HLA loci, with DRB1 alleles showing the most associated TCRs and HLA-C alleles showing the fewest. Compared with equally common non-associated chains, HLA-associated TCR beta chains in a later analysis were more clonally expanded and had lower generation probabilities. In an earlier analysis of more than 500 of the donors, most TCR beta V segments appeared in productive rearrangements about 87% or about 30% of the time, broadly matching IMGT annotations. In a later genetic analysis, a missense DCLRE1C variant was associated with V-gene and J-gene trimming of TCR beta chains, and the association was replicated in an independent cohort. Roughly uniform sequencing depth across donors was assumed in presence/absence analyses, although this assumption may not hold. A later genetic analysis reported fewer N-insertions in productive TCRs among donors in an Asian-associated ancestry cluster than the roughly 620-donor mean. Because some donors lacked HLA typing at each locus, the association tests relied only on the typed subset. In both the original and validation cohorts, the classifier was reported to diagnose cytomegalovirus status with high specificity and sensitivity. In a later analysis, several top co-occurrence clusters were reported to appear linked to parvovirus B19, influenza, CMV and Epstein-Barr virus.

In regard to this clone: It lacks a known antigen. No much larger clone exists at a distance of one base, and base qualities are not known.

The clonotype originates from a man in his fifties or sixties in good health and CMV-seronegative. The chain employs TRBV18 and TRBJ2-5, with TRBD2 matching 8 junction bases. The sequencing sample was made of PBMCs. The CDR3 region reads CASSPSGGGGKTQYF. In nucleotides, the sequence is TGTGCCAGCTCACCAAGCGGGGGAGGAGGGAAGACCCAGTACTTC.